This entry lists 27 T cell receptor beta chains sequenced from one sample in a study of PD-1 blockade in classical Hodgkin lymphoma. The protocol was immunoSEQ multiplex PCR, while the TCRdb copy is restricted to in-frame clones and leaves out a portion. The sample lists 16,000 or so clones, about four fifths occurring once. Stated time point: cycle 4 day 1 (C4D1), after six to seven weeks of nivolumab. Every single patient, without exception, relapsed after autologous stem cell transplantation, and brentuximab vedotin exposure varied. The material sequenced was peripheral blood mononuclear cells (PBMCs), taken before the fourth cycle of nivolumab. The receptor set was obtained from a human donor with classical Hodgkin lymphoma.

The V and J genes are TRBV1 and TRBJ2-1; the listed D gene, TRBD2, was not tested against the DNA. TRBV1 is a pseudogene. The CDR3 is 14 amino acids. For the CDR3, the DNA is TGCACCAGCAGCCAAGCCGCCGGTTACAATGAGCAGTTCTTC. This translates into CTSSQAAGYNEQFF.

The rearrangement links TRBV5-1 to TRBJ2-5; D is tentatively TRBD1 or TRBD2 (5 bases each). The CDR3 is 14 residues long. CDR1 and CDR2 (germline): SGHRS, YFSETQ. Trimming removed 2 bases from V and 2 bases from J, with 10 bases in between. The CDR3 reads CASSFFGTQETQYF. CDR3 DNA sequence: TGCGCCAGCAGCTTTTTCGGGACGCAAGAGACCCAGTACTTC.

The chain recombines TRBV7-9 with TRBJ1-2; D gene unclear. The CDR3 has 13 amino acids. Trimming stripped 5 bases from V and 4 bases from J, with 11 bases between. Germline loops: CDR1 SEHNR, CDR2 FQNEAQ (reference sequence). This chain's CDR3 is CASSPDWGYGYTF. The CDR3 bases are TGTGCCAGCAGCCCCGATTGGGGCTATGGCTACACCTTC.

This sequence joins TRBV7-9 and TRBJ1-4; TRBD1 is a possible D gene (5 bases). Germline CDR1 and CDR2: SEHNR and FQNEAQ (reference sequence). The V end lost 7 bases, the J end lost 0 bases, and 9 bases lay between the germline ends. The CDR3 has 14 amino acids. DNA of the CDR3: TGTGCCAGCACCGTAGGGGCAACTAATGAAAAACTGTTTTTT. Translated: CASTVGATNEKLFF.

This chain links TRBV5-1 with TRBJ1-1, with D perhaps matching TRBD1 (5 bases). This CDR3 is 15 amino acids long. The V and J ends lost 0 bases and 1 base respectively, with 10 bases between them. CDR1 is SGHRS, CDR2 YFSETQ, per germline. The CDR3 reads CASSLGGASNTEAFF. CDR3 bases: TGCGCCAGCAGCTTGGGCGGGGCCTCGAACACTGAAGCTTTCTTT.

The J gene is TRBJ2-1, the V gene TRBV27; 7 nucleotides match TRBD1. The CDR3 sequence is 14 residues long. CDR1 MNHEY and CDR2 SMNVEV come from the germline V gene (reference sequence). V dropped 5 bases and J dropped 6; count of bases not matched to a gene: 7. The CDR3, as DNA: TGTGCCAGCAGTCCCACGGCAGGGGGCAATGAGCAGTTCTTC. Its translation: CASSPTAGGNEQFF.

The genes are TRBV18 and TRBJ2-1; TRBD1 agrees at 9 bases. V shed 3 bases, J shed 8 bases, and the junction held 8 bases outside the gene matches. The CDR3 length is 15 residues. Germline CDR1 KGHSH, CDR2 LQKENI. CDR3 amino acids: CASSPSGTGWDEQFF. The CDR3 DNA sequence: TGTGCCAGCTCACCGTCCGGGACAGGGTGGGATGAGCAGTTCTTC.

The rearrangement links TRBV7-9 to TRBJ2-5, with 10 nucleotides matching TRBD2. V shed 5 bases, J shed 2 bases, and the junction held 5 bases outside the gene matches. CDR3 length equals 15 residues. Germline CDR1 and CDR2: SEHNR and FQNEAQ (reference sequence). This CDR3 is CASSPQAGGQETQYF. The CDR3 DNA is TGTGCCAGCAGCCCACAAGCGGGGGGGCAAGAGACCCAGTACTTC.

The chain couples TRBV7-8 to TRBJ1-1; D not certain. The V end was cut by 5 bases, the J end by 1 base, with 8 bases between. CDR3 length equals 13 residues. Per germline, CDR1 SGHVS and CDR2 FQNEAQ. The CDR3 loop reads CASSLLQNTEAFF. For the CDR3, the DNA is TGTGCCAGCAGCCTACTACAGAACACTGAAGCTTTCTTT.

V usage is TRBV6-6 and J usage is TRBJ1-2; D not certain. Trimming took off 7 bases at V and 4 bases at J, with 10 bases between the two ends. This CDR3 is 12 amino acids long. Germline V lookup: CDR1 MNHNY, CDR2 SVGAGI (reference sequence). DNA for the CDR3: TGTGCCAGCAAGAGGGAGCCCTATGGCTACACCTTC. Translating it yields CASKREPYGYTF.

The gene calls are TRBV2 and TRBJ1-1; 7 bases fit TRBD1. In germline, CDR1 is SNHLY, CDR2 FYNNEI. The CDR3 covers 13 residues. Unmatched junction bases numbered 6, after V lost 11 bases and J lost 0 bases. CDR3 sequence: CAGNRGVNTEAFF. CDR3 bases: TGTGCCGGAAACAGGGGAGTGAACACTGAAGCTTTCTTT.

This rearrangement joins TRBV29-1 to TRBJ1-2, with a tentative D call TRBD1 (5 bases). Trimming left V 1 base short and J 3 bases short, with 9 bases between. Per germline, CDR1 SQVTM and CDR2 ANQGSEA. This CDR3 comprises 13 residues. Written as DNA, the CDR3 is TGCAGCGTTGAAGCAGGGATCGACTATGGCTACACCTTC. Its protein product is CSVEAGIDYGYTF.

V is TRBV7-9 and J is TRBJ2-5; D is unresolved. The V gene's germline CDR1 is SEHNR and CDR2 FQNEAQ (reference sequence). This CDR3 comprises 13 residues. The V gene lost 0 bases and the J gene lost 4 bases, with 6 bases spanning the gap. CDR3 residues: CASSLAGLETQYF. The CDR3, as DNA: TGTGCCAGCAGCTTAGCCGGGTTAGAGACCCAGTACTTC.

The rearrangement joins TRBV5-4 to TRBJ2-3, with 13 bases lining up with TRBD2. The CDR3 runs 17 residues. Looked up from germline, CDR1 is SGHNT and CDR2 is YYREEE (reference sequence). With V trimmed by 4 bases and J by 2 bases, 7 bases remained unmatched. The CDR3 loop reads CASSRRLAGGATDTQYF. CDR3 DNA: TGTGCCAGCAGCCGCCGACTAGCGGGGGGTGCCACAGATACGCAGTATTTT.

Only a few counts were recorded for this clone. The rearrangement links TRBV19 to TRBJ2-3, with 8 nucleotides matching TRBD2. V shed 6 bases and J 10 bases; nucleotides not matched to a gene: 6. The CDR3 is 12 residues long. Germline values: CDR1 LNHDA, CDR2 SQIVND (reference sequence). In DNA form, the CDR3 reads TGTGCCAGTAGCGGGAGCGGGGGTGCGCAGTATTTT. This gives the protein CASSGSGGAQYF.

This clone has only one observation. This rearrangement joins TRBV10-3 to TRBJ2-5, with D maybe TRBD2 (6 bases). Germline loops: CDR1 ENHRY, CDR2 SYGVKD. The ends were cut back, 6 bases at V and 5 bases at J, with 16 bases in the middle. This CDR3 spans 14 amino acids. Written as DNA, the CDR3 is TGTGCCATCAGCCGTGGAGGGGCCGAGGAGACCCAGTACTTC. This sequence encodes CAISRGGAEETQYF.

This chain uses TRBV19 with TRBJ2-1; 7 nucleotides agree with TRBD2. Per the germline V gene, CDR1 is LNHDA and CDR2 is SQIVND (reference sequence). V gave up 4 bases and J gave up 10 bases; unmatched junction bases: 7. CDR3 size: 13 residues. CDR3 protein: CASSTRSSGEQFF. The CDR3 nucleotides read TGTGCCAGTAGTACCCGATCTAGCGGCGAGCAGTTCTTC.

This clone turned up a few times. This chain connects TRBV2 to TRBJ2-2; 11 positions agree with TRBD2. CDR1 and CDR2 (germline): SNHLY, FYNNEI. Trimming removed 5 bases from V and 7 bases from J; junction bases left unmatched: 6. This CDR3 comprises 15 residues. The CDR3 DNA reads as TGTGCCAGCAGTTCACTCGGGACTAGCGGCGGGGAGCTGTTTTTT. Amino acid sequence: CASSSLGTSGGELFF.

The chain joins TRBV4-2 to TRBJ2-7; 7 nucleotides match TRBD2. J was trimmed by 3 bases and V by 0 bases; bases with no gene match: 2. Germline V CDR1 and CDR2: LGHNA, YNFKEQ. The CDR3 sequence is 14 residues long. The chain's CDR3 is CASSQDPSGYEQYF. DNA for the CDR3: TGTGCCAGCAGCCAAGATCCTAGCGGCTACGAGCAGTACTTC.

The V call is TRBV5-4, the J call TRBJ2-5; TRBD2 matches 8 bases. Germline V CDR1 and CDR2: SGHNT, YYREEE (reference sequence). There are 15 residues in the CDR3. V lost 5 bases to trimming and J lost 0 bases; unmatched junction nucleotides: 6. DNA of the CDR3: TGTGCCAGCAGATCAGCGGGAGAGTACCAAGAGACCCAGTACTTC. Translation gives CASRSAGEYQETQYF.

The chain uses TRBV2 and TRBJ1-2; D not resolved. Germline loops: CDR1 SNHLY, CDR2 FYNNEI. The ends were cut back, 7 bases at V and 4 bases at J, with 10 bases in the middle. This CDR3 region has 12 residues. The CDR3 region has the DNA TGTGCCAGCACGGGCGGAGCCTATGGCTACACCTTC. As protein: CASTGGAYGYTF.

This sequence joins TRBV5-1 and TRBJ1-1; D possibly corresponds to TRBD1 (6 bases). Germline CDR1 SGHRS, CDR2 YFSETQ. The CDR3 consists of 15 residues. V was clipped by 0 bases and J by 5 bases, with 14 bases between them. CDR3 sequence: CASSLDPGAVTEAFF. CDR3 DNA sequence: TGCGCCAGCAGCTTGGACCCAGGGGCGGTAACTGAAGCTTTCTTT.

The CDR3: CASSRQTSGGARDTQYF. CDR3 nucleotide sequence: TGTGCCAGCAGTCGGCAAACTAGCGGGGGGGCAAGAGATACGCAGTATTTT. The rearrangement uses TRBV5-6 and TRBJ2-3, with TRBD2 matching over 13 bases. Germline CDR1 is SGHDT and CDR2 is YYEEEE. CDR3 size: 17 residues. Trimming at V came to 5 bases and at J to 5 bases, leaving 11 bases not matched to a gene.

The genes are TRBV19 and TRBJ1-4, with TRBD1 as a possible D gene (5 bases). The V and J ends lost 8 bases and 4 bases respectively, with 11 bases between them. Per germline, CDR1 LNHDA and CDR2 SQIVND (reference sequence). The CDR3 contains 13 residues. CDR3 loop: CASHPGFNEKLFF. The CDR3 DNA is TGTGCCAGTCATCCAGGGTTTAATGAAAAACTGTTTTTT.

As regards this clone: Other DNA sequences in this specimen translate into the identical CDR3. The V and J genes are TRBV2 and TRBJ2-1; D is possibly TRBD2 (6 bases). This CDR3 contains 14 residues. From germline, CDR1 is SNHLY and CDR2 FYNNEI. Trimming cost V 1 base and J 8 bases, with 12 bases left between them. The CDR3 nucleotides are TGTGCCAGCAGTGAAGGATCGGGGGTCGATGAGCAGTTCTTC. It specifies CASSEGSGVDEQFF.

In its sample, this clone was seen once. The chain carries TRBV7-9 and TRBJ1-4; D remains ambiguous. The CDR3 spans 15 residues. The germline CDR1 and CDR2 sequences are SEHNR and FQNEAQ (reference sequence). V was clipped by 2 bases and J by 0 bases, with 7 bases between them. The CDR3 DNA is TGTGCCAGCAGCTTATATACCACAACTAATGAAAAACTGTTTTTT. Its translation is CASSLYTTTNEKLFF.

This clone was observed once. This rearrangement joins TRBV5-1 to TRBJ2-3, with D unresolved. This CDR3 has 15 amino acids. Per the germline V gene, CDR1 is SGHRS and CDR2 is YFSETQ. V lost 7 bases and J 1 base, leaving 16 bases between the germline ends. As DNA, the CDR3 is TGCGCCAGCGACCTGTCGCCCCCCGGCACAGATACGCAGTATTTT. It encodes CASDLSPPGTDTQYF.